This T cell receptor (beta chain) appears in the sequencing data of a study of post-analysis software for immune sequencing data. Notes on the study in general: TRBV5-6, TRBV5-1 and TRBV20-1 belonged to a set of five TRBV segments that were more frequent in patients than controls. Relative to controls, patients with multiple sclerosis showed significantly lower normalized Chao1 diversity.

cDNA libraries of TCR beta carried unique molecular identifiers. TCRdb itself ran the PCR reads through MiXCR, one entry per CDR3 protein. The repertoire holds about 770,000 distinct CDR3 sequences, with under 60% as singletons. V was pared by 3 bases and J by 9 bases, with 12 bases between. There are 11 residues in the CDR3. CDR1 and CDR2 (germline): DFQATT, SNEGSKA (reference sequence). Only a few counts were recorded for this clonotype. Its matching antigen is unknown. Source material: blood. This chain links TRBV20-1 with TRBJ2-7; D call uncertain. This clonotype was sampled from a girl under 18 with multiple sclerosis. The CDR3 loop is CSARWPSGQYF. For the CDR3, the DNA is TGCAGTGCTAGGTGGCCATCGGGGCAGTACTTC.